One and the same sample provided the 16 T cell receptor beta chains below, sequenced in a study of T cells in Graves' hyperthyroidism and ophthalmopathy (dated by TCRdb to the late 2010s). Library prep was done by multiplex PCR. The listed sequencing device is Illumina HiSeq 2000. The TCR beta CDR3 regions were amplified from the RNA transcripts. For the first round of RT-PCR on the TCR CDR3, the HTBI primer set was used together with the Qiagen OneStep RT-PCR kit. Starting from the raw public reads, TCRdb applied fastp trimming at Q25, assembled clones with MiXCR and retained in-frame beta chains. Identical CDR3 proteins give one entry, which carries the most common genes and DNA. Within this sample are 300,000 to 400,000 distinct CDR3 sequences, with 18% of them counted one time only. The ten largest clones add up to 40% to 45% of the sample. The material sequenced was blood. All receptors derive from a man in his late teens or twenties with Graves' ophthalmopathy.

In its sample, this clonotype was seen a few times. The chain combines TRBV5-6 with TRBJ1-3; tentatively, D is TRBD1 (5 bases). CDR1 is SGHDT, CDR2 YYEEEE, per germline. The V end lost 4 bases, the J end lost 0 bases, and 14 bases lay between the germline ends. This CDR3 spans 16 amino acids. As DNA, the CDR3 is TGTGCCAGCAGCCCGGGACGTCGAAACTCTGGAAACACCATATATTTT. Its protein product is CASSPGRRNSGNTIYF.

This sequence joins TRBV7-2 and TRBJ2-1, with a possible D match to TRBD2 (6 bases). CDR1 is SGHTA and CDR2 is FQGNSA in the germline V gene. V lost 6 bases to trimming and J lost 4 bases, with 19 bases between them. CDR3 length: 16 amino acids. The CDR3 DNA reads TGTGCCAGCAGGCACTCGGCTAGCGCCTCTTACAATGAGCAGTTCTTC. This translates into CASRHSASASYNEQFF.

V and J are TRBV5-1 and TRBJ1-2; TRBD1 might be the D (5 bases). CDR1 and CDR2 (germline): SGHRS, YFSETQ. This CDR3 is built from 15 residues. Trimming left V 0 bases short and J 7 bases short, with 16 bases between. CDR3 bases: TGCGCCAGCAGCTTGGTTTCGCGGGGGATCGGTGGCTACACCTTC. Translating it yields CASSLVSRGIGGYTF.

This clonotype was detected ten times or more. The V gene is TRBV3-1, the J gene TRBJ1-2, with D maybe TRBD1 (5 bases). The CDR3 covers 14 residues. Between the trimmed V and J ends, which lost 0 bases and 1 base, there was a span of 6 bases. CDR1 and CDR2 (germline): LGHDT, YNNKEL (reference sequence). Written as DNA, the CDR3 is TGTGCCAGCAGCCAAGAGACAGATAACTATGGCTACACCTTC. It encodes CASSQETDNYGYTF.

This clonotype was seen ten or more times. CDR3 nucleotide sequence: TGCGCCAGCAGCTCCGGGACAGGGTTTGAGCAGTACTTC. Translating it yields CASSSGTGFEQYF. The chain couples TRBV5-1 to TRBJ2-7; TRBD1 matches 9 bases. V lost 3 bases to trimming and J lost 7 bases; unmatched junction nucleotides: 5. CDR1 is SGHRS and CDR2 is YFSETQ in the germline V gene. This CDR3 comprises 13 residues.

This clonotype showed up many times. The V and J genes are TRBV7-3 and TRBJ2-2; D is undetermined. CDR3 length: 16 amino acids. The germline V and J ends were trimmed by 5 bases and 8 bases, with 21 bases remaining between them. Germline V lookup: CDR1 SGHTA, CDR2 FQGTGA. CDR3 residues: CASSTRTPGLGGELFF. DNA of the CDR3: TGTGCCAGCAGCACCCGGACCCCCGGGTTGGGGGGGGAGCTGTTTTTT. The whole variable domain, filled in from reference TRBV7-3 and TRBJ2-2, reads GAGVSQTPSNKVTEKGKYVELRCDPISGHTALYWYRQSLGQGPEFLIYFQGTGAADDSGLPNDRFFAVRPEGSVSTLKIQRTERGDSAVYLCASSTRTPGLGGELFFGEGSRLTVL.

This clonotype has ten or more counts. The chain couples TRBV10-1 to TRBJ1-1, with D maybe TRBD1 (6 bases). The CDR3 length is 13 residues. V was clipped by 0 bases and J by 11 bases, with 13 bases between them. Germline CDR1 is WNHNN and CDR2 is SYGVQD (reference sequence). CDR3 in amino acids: CASSESSGTLAFF. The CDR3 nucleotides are TGCGCCAGCAGTGAGTCTTCCGGGACATTGGCTTTCTTT.

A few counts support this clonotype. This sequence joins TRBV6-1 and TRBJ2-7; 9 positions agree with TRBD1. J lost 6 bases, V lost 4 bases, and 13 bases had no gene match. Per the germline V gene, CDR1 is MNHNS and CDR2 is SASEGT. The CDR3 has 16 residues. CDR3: CASSALVQGAKGEQYF. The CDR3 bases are TGTGCCAGCAGTGCCCTCGTACAGGGGGCCAAGGGCGAGCAGTACTTC.

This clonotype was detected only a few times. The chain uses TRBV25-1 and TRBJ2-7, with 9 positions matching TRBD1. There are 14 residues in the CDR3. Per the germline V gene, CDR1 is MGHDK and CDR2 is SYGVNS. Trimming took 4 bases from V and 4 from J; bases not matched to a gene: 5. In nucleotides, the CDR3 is TGTGCCAGCAGTGCAGGACAGGGGAGATACGAGCAGTACTTC. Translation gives CASSAGQGRYEQYF.

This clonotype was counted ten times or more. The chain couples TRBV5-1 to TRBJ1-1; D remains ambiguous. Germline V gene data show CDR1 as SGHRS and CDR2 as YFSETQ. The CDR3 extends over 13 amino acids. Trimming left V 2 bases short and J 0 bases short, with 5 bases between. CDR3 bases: TGCGCCAGCAGCTTCACCGTGAACACTGAAGCTTTCTTT. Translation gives CASSFTVNTEAFF.

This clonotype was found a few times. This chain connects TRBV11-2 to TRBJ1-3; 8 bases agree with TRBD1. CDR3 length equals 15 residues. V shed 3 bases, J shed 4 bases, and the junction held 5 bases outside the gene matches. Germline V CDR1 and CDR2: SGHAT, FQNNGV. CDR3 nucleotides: TGTGCCAGCAGCTTCTGGACAGGGACAGGAAACACCATATATTTT. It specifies CASSFWTGTGNTIYF.

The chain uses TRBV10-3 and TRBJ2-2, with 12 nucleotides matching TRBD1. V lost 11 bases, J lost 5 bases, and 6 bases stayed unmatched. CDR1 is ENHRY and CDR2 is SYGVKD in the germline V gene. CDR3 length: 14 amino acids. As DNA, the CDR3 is TGTGCCTCGGGGACAGGGGGCCGTACCGGGGAGCTGTTTTTT. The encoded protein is CASGTGGRTGELFF.

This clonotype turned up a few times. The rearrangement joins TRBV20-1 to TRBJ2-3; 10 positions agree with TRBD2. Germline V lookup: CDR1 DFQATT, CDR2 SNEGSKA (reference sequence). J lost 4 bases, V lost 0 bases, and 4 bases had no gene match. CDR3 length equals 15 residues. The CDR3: CSARDGLAGADTQYF. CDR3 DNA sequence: TGCAGTGCTAGAGATGGTCTAGCGGGGGCAGATACGCAGTATTTT.

In DNA form, the CDR3 reads TGTGCCAGCAGCGTAAATAGTGGAAATGAGCAGTTCTTC. Protein sequence: CASSVNSGNEQFF. The rearrangement uses TRBV9 and TRBJ2-1; D unclear. The CDR3 is made up of 13 amino acids. CDR1 is SGDLS and CDR2 is YYNGEE in the germline V gene. Between the trimmed V and J ends, which lost 1 base and 7 bases, there was a span of 9 bases.

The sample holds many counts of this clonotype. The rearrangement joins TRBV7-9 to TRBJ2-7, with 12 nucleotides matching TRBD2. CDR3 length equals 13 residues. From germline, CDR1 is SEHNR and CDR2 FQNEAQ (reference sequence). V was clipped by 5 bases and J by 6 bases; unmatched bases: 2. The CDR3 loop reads CASSPSGGAEQYF. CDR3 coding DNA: TGTGCCAGCAGCCCTAGCGGGGGGGCCGAGCAGTACTTC.

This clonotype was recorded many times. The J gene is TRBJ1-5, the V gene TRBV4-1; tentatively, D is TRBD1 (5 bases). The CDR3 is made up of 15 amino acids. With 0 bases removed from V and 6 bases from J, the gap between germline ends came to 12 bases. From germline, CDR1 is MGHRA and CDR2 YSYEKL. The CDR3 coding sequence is TGCGCCAGCAGCCAAGATGGGCAGGGAGGTCAGCCCCAGCATTTT. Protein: CASSQDGQGGQPQHF.